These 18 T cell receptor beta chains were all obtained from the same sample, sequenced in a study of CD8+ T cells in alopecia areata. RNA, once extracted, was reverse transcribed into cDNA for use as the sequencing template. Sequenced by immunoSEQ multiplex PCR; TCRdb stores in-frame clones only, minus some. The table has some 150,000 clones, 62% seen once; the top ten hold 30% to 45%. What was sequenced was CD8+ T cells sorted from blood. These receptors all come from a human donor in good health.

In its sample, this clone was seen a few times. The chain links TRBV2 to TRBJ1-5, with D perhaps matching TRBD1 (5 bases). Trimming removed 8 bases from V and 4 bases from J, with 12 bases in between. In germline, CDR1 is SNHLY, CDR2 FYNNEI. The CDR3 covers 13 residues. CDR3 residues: CASDRGRNQPQHF. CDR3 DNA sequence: TGTGCCAGCGATAGGGGACGAAATCAGCCCCAGCATTTT.

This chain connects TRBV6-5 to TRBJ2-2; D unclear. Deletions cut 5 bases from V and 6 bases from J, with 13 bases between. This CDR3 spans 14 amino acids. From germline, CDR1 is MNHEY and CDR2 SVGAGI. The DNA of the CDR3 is TGTGCCAGCAGTGTCAGTTTTGACTCCGGGGAGCTGTTTTTT. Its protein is CASSVSFDSGELFF.

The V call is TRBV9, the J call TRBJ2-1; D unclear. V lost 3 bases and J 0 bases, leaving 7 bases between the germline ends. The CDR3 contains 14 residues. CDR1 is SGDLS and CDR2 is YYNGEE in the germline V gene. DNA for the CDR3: TGTGCCAGCAGCGGATATGGCTCCTACAATGAGCAGTTCTTC. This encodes CASSGYGSYNEQFF.

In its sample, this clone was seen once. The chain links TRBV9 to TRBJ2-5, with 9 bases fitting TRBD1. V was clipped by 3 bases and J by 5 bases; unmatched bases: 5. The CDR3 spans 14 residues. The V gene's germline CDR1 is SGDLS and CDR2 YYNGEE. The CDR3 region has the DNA TGTGCCAGCAGCGCGGGACAGGGAGGGGAGACCCAGTACTTC. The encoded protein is CASSAGQGGETQYF.

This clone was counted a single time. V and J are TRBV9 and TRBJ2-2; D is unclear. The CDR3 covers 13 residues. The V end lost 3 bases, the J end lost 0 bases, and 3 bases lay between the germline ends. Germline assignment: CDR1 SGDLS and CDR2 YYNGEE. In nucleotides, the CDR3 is TGTGCCAGCAGCGAGTCGAACACCGGGGAGCTGTTTTTT. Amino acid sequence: CASSESNTGELFF.

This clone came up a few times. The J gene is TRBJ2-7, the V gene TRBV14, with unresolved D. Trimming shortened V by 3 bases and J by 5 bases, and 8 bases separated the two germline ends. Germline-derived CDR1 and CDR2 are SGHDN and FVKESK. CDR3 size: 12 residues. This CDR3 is CASSHRPHEQYF. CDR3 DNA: TGTGCCAGCAGCCACCGACCCCACGAGCAGTACTTC.

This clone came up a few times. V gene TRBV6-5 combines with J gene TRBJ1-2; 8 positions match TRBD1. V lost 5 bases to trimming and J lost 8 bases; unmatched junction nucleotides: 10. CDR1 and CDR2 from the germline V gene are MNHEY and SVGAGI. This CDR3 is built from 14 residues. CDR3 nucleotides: TGTGCCAGCAGTCCCAAGACAGGGGTCTACGGCTACACCTTC. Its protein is CASSPKTGVYGYTF.

The CDR3 sequence is CASSLDWRPGELFF. CDR3 bases: TGTGCCAGCAGCTTAGATTGGCGTCCCGGGGAGCTGTTTTTT. The chain joins TRBV7-6 to TRBJ2-2; D unresolved. Germline V CDR1 and CDR2: SGHVS, FNYEAQ. The CDR3 covers 14 residues. Trimming took 1 base from V and 6 from J, leaving 9 bases between them.

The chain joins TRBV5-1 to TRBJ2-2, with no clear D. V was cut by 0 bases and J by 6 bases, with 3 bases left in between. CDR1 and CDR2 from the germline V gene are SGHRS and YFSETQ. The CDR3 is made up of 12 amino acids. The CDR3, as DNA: TGCGCCAGCAGCTTGGTAGCCGGGGAGCTGTTTTTT. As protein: CASSLVAGELFF.

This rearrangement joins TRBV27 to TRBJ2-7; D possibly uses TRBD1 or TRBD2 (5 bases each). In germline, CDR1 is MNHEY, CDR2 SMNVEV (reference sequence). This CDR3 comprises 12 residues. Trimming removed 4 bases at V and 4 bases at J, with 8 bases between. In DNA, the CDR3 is TGTGCCAGCAGTTCGGGACCGTACGAGCAGTACTTC. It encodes CASSSGPYEQYF.

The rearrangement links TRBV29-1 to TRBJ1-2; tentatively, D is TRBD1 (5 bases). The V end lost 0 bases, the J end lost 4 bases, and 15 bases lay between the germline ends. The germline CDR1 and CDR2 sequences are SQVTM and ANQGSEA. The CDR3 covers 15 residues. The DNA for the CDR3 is TGCAGCGTTGAAGATCAGGGCACCTGGGGCTATGGCTACACCTTC. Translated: CSVEDQGTWGYGYTF.

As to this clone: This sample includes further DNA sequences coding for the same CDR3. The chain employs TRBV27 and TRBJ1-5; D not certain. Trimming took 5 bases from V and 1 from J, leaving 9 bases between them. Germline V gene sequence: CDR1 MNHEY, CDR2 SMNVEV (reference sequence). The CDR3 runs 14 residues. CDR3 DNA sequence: TGTGCCAGCAGTCCTGCCGGGAGCAATCAGCCCCAGCATTTT. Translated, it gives CASSPAGSNQPQHF.

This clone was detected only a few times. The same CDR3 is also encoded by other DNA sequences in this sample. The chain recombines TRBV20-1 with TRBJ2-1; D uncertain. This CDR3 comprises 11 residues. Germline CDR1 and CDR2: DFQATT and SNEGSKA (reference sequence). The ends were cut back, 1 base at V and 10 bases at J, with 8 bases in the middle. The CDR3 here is CSARGLAEQFF. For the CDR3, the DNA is TGCAGTGCTAGAGGACTTGCCGAGCAGTTCTTC.

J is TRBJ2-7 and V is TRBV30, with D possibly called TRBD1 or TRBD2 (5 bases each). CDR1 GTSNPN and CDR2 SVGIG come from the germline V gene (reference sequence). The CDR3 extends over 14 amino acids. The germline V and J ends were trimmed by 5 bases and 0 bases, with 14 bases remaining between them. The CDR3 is CAWGHGAGSYEQYF. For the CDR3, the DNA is TGTGCCTGGGGCCACGGGGCCGGCTCCTACGAGCAGTACTTC.

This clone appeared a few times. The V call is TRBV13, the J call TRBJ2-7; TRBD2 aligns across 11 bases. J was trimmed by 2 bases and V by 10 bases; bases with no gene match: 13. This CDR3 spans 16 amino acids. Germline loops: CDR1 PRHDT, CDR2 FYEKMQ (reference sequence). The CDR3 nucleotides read TGTGCCACTCAAGGGACTAGCGGAACCCCCGCCTACGAGCAGTACTTC. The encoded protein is CATQGTSGTPAYEQYF. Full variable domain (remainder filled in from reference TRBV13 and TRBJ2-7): AAGVIQSPRHLIKEKRETATLKCYPIPRHDTVYWYQQGPGQDPQFLISFYEKMQSDKGSIPDRFSAQQFSDYHSELNMSSLELGDSALYFCATQGTSGTPAYEQYFGPGTRLTVT.

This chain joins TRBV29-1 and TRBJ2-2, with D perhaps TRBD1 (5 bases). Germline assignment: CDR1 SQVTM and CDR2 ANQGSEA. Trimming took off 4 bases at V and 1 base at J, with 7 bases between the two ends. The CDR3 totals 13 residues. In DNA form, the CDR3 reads TGCAGCGTTGCAGGACAGAACACCGGGGAGCTGTTTTTT. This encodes CSVAGQNTGELFF.

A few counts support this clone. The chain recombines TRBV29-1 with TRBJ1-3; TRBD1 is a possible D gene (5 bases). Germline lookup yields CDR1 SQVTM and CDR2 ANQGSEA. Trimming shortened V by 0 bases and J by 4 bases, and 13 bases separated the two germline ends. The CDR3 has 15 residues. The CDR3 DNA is TGCAGCGTTGAAGATTGGAGGGGTGGAGGAAACACCATATATTTT. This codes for CSVEDWRGGGNTIYF.

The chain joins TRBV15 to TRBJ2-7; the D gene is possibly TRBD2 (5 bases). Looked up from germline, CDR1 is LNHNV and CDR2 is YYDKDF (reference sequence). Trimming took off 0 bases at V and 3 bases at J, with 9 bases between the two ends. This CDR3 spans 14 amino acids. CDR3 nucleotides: TGTGCCACCAGCAGAGATTCAGCGGTCTACGAGCAGTACTTC. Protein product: CATSRDSAVYEQYF.